Listed here are 6 T cell receptor beta chains from one sample, sequenced in a study of cytotoxic CD8 clonotypes in ibrutinib-treated CLL. TCRdb's copy holds only in-frame clones and misses some; the assay was immunoSEQ multiplex PCR. Of about 310,000 clones in the sample, roughly 85% were seen once. This specimen was PBMCs, taken before ibrutinib treatment. All receptors derive from a human donor with chronic lymphocytic leukemia.

CDR3 loop: CASSLALPRGEQYF. The CDR3 bases are TGTGCCAGCAGCTTAGCGCTGCCAAGGGGGGAGCAGTACTTC. The chain carries TRBV11-2 and TRBJ2-7, with a tentative D call TRBD1 (6 bases). The CDR3 loop spans 14 amino acids. V lost 1 base, J lost 7 bases, and 14 bases lay in between. CDR1 SGHAT and CDR2 FQNNGV come from the germline V gene.

The rearrangement uses TRBV5-1 and TRBJ2-2; the D gene is possibly TRBD2 (6 bases). The germline V gene has CDR1 SGHRS and CDR2 YFSETQ. The V gene lost 1 base and the J gene lost 0 bases, with 10 bases spanning the gap. The length of the CDR3 is 16 residues. CDR3 region: CASSLFSGTNTGELFF. DNA of the CDR3: TGCGCCAGCAGCTTGTTTAGCGGAACGAACACCGGGGAGCTGTTTTTT.

This clone occurred a few times. J is TRBJ2-7 and V is TRBV6-7; D might be TRBD2 (6 bases). TRBV6-7 is designated an ORF whose function remains uncertain. The germline V and J ends were trimmed by 0 bases and 3 bases, with 12 bases remaining between them. This CDR3 has 15 residues. The CDR3 protein is CASSYSAREDYEQYF. The CDR3 DNA reads as TGTGCCAGCAGTTACTCGGCGCGGGAAGACTACGAGCAGTACTTC.

The V call is TRBV10-1, the J call TRBJ2-5; 11 positions agree with TRBD2. CDR1 WNHNN and CDR2 SYGVQD come from the germline V gene (reference sequence). CDR3 length: 18 residues. Trimming removed 2 bases from V and 1 base from J; junction bases left unmatched: 9. The CDR3 DNA reads as TGCGCCAGCAGTGAGACCGGGACTAGCGGAGCGGTCCAAGAGACCCAGTACTTC. Translating it yields CASSETGTSGAVQETQYF.

The genes are TRBV9 and TRBJ1-4, with TRBD1 as a possible D gene (5 bases). Germline CDR1 is SGDLS and CDR2 is YYNGEE. The CDR3 is made up of 13 amino acids. Trimming stripped 2 bases from V and 5 bases from J, with 7 bases between. The CDR3 is CASSVDTNEKLFF. As DNA, the CDR3 is TGTGCCAGCAGCGTGGACACAAATGAAAAACTGTTTTTT.

The chain couples TRBV18 to TRBJ2-1; 8 bases fit TRBD1. V was clipped by 6 bases and J by 5 bases; unmatched bases: 6. The length of the CDR3 is 14 residues. Germline V gene lookup returns CDR1 KGHSH and CDR2 LQKENI. CDR3 in amino acids: CASSGQGINNEQFF. The CDR3 DNA reads TGTGCCAGCTCCGGACAGGGTATCAACAATGAGCAGTTCTTC.